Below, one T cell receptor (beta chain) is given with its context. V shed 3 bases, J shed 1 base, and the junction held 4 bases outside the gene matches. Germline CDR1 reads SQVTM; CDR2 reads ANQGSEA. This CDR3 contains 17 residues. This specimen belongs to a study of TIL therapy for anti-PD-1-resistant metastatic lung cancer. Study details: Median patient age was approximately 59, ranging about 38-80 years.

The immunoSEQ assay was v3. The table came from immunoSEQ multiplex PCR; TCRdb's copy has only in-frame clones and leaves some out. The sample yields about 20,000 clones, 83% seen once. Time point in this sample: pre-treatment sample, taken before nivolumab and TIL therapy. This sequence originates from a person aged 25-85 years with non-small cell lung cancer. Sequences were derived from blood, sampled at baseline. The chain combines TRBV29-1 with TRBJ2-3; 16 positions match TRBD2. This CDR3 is CSVEFGTSGRGTDTQYF. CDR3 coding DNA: TGCAGCGTTGAGTTCGGGACTAGCGGGAGGGGCACAGATACGCAGTATTTT.